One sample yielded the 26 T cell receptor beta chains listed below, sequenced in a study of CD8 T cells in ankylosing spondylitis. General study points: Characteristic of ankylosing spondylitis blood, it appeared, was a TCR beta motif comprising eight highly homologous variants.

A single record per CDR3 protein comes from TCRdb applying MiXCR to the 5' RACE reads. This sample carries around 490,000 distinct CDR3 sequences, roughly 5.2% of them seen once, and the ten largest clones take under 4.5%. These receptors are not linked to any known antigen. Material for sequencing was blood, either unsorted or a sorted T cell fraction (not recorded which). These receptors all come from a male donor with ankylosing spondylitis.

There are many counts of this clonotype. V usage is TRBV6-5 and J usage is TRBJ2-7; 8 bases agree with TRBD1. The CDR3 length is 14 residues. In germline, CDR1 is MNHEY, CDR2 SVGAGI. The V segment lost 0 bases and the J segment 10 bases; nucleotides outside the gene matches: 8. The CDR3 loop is CASSYSGVRGQQYF. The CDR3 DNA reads TGTGCCAGCAGTTACTCCGGTGTCAGGGGGCAACAGTACTTC.

The chain's CDR3 is CATSGTGAFGANVLTF. In nucleotides, the CDR3 is TGTGCCACTTCCGGGACAGGGGCATTCGGGGCCAACGTCCTGACTTTC. This rearrangement joins TRBV24-1 to TRBJ2-6, with TRBD1 matching 10 bases. The junction had 9 bases not matched to a gene; V was cut back by 10 bases and J by 4 bases. Germline V gene data show CDR1 as KGHDR and CDR2 as SFDVKD. The CDR3 sequence is 16 residues long.

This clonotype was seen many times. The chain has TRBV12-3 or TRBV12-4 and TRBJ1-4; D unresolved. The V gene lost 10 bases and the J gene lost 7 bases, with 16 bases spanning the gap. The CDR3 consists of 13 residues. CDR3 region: CATQFLDGEKLFF. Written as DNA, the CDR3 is TGTGCCACCCAGTTCTTAGACGGTGAAAAACTGTTTTTT.

The CDR3 bases are TGCGCCAGCAGCCTTCTACCCCCCCGAGTGCGCCATGAGCAGTTCTTC. Its protein product is CASSLLPPRVRHEQFF. This chain connects TRBV4-1 to TRBJ2-1; D remains unclear. The germline V gene encodes CDR1 MGHRA and CDR2 YSYEKL. The V and J ends lost 4 bases and 8 bases respectively, with 21 bases between them. There are 16 residues in the CDR3.

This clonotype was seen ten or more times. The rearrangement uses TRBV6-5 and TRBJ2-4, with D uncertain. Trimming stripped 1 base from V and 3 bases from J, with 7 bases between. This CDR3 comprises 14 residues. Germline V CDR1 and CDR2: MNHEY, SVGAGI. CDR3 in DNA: TGTGCCAGCAGTTACTTGGACGGCAAAAACATTCAGTACTTC. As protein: CASSYLDGKNIQYF.

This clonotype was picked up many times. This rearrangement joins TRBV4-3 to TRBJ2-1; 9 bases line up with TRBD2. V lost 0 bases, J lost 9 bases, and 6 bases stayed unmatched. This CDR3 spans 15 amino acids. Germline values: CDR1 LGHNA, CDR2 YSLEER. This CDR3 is CASSQDLRLAVEQFF. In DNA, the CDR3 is TGCGCCAGCAGCCAAGATTTGAGACTAGCGGTTGAGCAGTTCTTC.

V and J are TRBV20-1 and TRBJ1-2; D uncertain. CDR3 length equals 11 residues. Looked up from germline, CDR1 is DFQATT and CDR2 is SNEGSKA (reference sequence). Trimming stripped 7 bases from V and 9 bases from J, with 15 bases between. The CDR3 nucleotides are TGCAGTGAAAGGGCGGATTTCAGCTACACCTTC. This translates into CSERADFSYTF.

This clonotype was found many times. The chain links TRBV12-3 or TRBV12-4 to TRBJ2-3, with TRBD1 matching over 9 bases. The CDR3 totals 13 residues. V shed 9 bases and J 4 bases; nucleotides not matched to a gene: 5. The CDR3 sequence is CASSGTGPDTQYF. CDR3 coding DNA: TGTGCCAGTTCCGGGACAGGGCCAGATACGCAGTATTTT.

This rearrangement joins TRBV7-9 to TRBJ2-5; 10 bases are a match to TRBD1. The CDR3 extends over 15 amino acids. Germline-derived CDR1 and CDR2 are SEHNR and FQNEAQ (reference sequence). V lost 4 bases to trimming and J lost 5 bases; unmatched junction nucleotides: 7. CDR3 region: CASSWGQGMGETQYF. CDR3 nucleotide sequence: TGTGCCAGCAGCTGGGGACAGGGGATGGGCGAGACCCAGTACTTC.

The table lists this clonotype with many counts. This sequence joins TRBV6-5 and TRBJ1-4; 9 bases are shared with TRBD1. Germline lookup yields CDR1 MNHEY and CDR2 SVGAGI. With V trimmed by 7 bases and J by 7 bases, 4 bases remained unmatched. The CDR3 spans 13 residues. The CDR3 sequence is CASNSGQGEKLFF. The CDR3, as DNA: TGTGCCAGCAATTCGGGACAGGGTGAAAAACTGTTTTTT.

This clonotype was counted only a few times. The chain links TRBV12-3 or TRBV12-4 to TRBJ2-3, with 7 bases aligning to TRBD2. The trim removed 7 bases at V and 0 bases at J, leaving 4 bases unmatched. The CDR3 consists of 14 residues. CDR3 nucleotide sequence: TGTGCCAGCAAGTGGGGGGGAAGCACAGATACGCAGTATTTT. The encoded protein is CASKWGGSTDTQYF.

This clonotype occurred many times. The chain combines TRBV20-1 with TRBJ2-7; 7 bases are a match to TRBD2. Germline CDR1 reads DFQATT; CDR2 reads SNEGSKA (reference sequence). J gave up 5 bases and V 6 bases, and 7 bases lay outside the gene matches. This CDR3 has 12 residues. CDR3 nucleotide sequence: TGCAGTGCAACCCGGGAGGTCCACGAGCAGTACTTC. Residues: CSATREVHEQYF.

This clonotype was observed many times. This CDR3 is CSVRGRGRSYEQYF. The DNA for the CDR3 is TGCAGCGTTAGGGGACGGGGGAGATCCTACGAGCAGTACTTC. This chain joins TRBV29-1 and TRBJ2-7; D might be TRBD2 (6 bases). Germline-derived CDR1 and CDR2 are SQVTM and ANQGSEA. The CDR3 consists of 14 residues. Trimming removed 5 bases at V and 1 base at J, with 15 bases between.

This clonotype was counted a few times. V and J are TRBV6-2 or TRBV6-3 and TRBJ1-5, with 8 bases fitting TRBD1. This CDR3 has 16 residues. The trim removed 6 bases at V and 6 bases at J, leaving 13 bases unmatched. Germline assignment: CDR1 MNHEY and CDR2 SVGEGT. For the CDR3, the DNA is TGTGCCAGCAGCCGCGGACGTGGACAGGGTAGTCAGCCCCAGCATTTT. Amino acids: CASSRGRGQGSQPQHF.

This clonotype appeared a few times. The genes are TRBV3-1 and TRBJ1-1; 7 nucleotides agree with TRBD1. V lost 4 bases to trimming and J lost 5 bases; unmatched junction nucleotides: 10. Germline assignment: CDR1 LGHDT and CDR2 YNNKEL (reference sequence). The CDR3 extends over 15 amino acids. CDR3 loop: CASSPSPGGITEAFF. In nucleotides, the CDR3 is TGTGCCAGCAGCCCTTCCCCAGGGGGTATAACTGAAGCTTTCTTT. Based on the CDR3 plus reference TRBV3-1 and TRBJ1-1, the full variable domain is DTAVSQTPKYLVTQMGNDKSIKCEQNLGHDTMYWYKQDSKKFLKIMFSYNNKELIINETVPNRFSPKSPDKAHLNLHINSLELGDSAVYFCASSPSPGGITEAFFGQGTRLTVV.

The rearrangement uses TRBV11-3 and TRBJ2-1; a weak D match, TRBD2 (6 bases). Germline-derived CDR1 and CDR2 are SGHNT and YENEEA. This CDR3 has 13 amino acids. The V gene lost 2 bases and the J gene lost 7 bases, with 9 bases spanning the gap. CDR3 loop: CASSLLGRNEQFF. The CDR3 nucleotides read TGTGCCAGCAGCTTACTGGGGAGGAATGAGCAGTTCTTC.

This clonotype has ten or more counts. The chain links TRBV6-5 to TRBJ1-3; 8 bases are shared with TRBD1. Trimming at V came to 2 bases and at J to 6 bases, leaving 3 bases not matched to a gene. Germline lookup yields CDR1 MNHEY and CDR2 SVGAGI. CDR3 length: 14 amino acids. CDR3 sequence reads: CASSYDRGENTIYF. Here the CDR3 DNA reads TGTGCCAGCAGTTACGACAGGGGCGAAAACACCATATATTTT.

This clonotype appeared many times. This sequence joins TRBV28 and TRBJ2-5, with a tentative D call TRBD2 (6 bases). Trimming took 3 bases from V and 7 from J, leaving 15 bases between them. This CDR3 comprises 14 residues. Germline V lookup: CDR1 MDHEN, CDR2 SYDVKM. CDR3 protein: CASSLTGEWGTQYF. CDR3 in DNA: TGTGCCAGCAGTTTGACGGGAGAGTGGGGGACCCAGTACTTC.

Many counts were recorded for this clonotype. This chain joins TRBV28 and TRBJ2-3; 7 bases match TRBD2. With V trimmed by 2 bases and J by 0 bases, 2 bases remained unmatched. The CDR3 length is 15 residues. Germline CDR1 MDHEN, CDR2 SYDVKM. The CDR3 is CASSLRRGSTDTQYF. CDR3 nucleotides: TGTGCCAGCAGTTTACGGCGGGGGAGCACAGATACGCAGTATTTT. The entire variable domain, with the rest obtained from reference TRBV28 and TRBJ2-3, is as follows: DVKVTQSSRYLVKRTGEKVFLECVQDMDHENMFWYRQDPGLGLRLIYFSYDVKMKEKGDIPEGYSVSREKKERFSLILESASTNQTSMYLCASSLRRGSTDTQYFGPGTRLTVL.

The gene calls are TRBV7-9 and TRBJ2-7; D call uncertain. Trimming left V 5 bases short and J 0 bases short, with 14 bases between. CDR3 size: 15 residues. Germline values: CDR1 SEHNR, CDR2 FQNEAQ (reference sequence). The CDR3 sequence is CASSTGPRSSYEQYF. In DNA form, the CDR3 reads TGTGCCAGCAGCACGGGCCCAAGGAGCTCCTACGAGCAGTACTTC.

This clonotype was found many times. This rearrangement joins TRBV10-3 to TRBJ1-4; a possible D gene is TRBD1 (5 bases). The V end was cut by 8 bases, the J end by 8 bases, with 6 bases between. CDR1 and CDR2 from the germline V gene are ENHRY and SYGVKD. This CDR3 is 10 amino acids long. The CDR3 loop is CAIGDEKLFF. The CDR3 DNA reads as TGTGCCATCGGGGACGAAAAACTGTTTTTT.

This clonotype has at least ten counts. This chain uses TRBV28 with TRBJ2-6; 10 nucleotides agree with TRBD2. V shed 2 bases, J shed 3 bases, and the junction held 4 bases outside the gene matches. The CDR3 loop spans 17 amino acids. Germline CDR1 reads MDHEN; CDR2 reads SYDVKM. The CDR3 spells CASSLTSGVGGANVLTF. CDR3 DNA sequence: TGTGCCAGCAGTTTAACTAGCGGGGTCGGTGGGGCCAACGTCCTGACTTTC. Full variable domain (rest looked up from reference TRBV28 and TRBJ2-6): DVKVTQSSRYLVKRTGEKVFLECVQDMDHENMFWYRQDPGLGLRLIYFSYDVKMKEKGDIPEGYSVSREKKERFSLILESASTNQTSMYLCASSLTSGVGGANVLTFGAGSRLTVL.

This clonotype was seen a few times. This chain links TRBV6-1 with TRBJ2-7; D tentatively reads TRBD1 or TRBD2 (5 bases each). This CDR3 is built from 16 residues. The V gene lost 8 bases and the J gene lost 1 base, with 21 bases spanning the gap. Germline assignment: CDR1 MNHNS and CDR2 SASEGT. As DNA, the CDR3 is TGTGCCAGCGCCTCGGGACCGCTTTGGGAATCCTACGAGCAGTACTTC. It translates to CASASGPLWESYEQYF.

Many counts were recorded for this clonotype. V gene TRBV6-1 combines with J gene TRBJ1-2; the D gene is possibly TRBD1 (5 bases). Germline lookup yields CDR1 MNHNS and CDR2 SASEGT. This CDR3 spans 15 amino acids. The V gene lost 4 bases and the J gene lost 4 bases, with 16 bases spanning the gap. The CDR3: CASSAAYGTSYGYTF. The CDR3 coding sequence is TGTGCCAGCAGTGCAGCTTATGGGACGTCCTATGGCTACACCTTC.

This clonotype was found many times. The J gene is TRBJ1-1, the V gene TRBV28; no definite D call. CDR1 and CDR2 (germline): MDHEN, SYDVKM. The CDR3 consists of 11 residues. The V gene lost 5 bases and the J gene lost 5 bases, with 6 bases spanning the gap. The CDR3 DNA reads TGTGCCAGCAGTAACCCGACTGAAGCTTTCTTT. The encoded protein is CASSNPTEAFF. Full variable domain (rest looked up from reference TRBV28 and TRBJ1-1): DVKVTQSSRYLVKRTGEKVFLECVQDMDHENMFWYRQDPGLGLRLIYFSYDVKMKEKGDIPEGYSVSREKKERFSLILESASTNQTSMYLCASSNPTEAFFGQGTRLTVV.

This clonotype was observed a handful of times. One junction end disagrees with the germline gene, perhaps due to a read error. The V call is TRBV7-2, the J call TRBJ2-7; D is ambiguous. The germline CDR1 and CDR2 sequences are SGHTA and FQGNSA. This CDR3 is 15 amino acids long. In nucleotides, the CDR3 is TGTACCAGCAGCTTAGCGGTAGCTGCCTCCTACGACCAGTACTTC. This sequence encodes CTSSLAVAASYDQYF.